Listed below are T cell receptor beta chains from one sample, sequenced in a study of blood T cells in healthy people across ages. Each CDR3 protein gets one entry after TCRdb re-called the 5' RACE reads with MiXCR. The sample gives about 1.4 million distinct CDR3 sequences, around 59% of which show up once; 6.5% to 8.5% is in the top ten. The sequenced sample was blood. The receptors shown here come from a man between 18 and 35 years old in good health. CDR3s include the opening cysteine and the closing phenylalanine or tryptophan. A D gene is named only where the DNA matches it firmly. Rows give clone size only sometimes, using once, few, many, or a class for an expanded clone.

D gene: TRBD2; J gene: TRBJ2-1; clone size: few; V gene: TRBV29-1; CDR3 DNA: TGCAGCGTTGGATATTTCGGGACTAGCGAGAGGGATGAGCAGTTCTTC; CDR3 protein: CSVGYFGTSERDEQFF
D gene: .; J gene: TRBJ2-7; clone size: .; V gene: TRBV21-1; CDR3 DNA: TGTGCCAGCAGCCGGGAGAAACTAGCGGGGAGGAGCTCCTACGAGCAGTACTTC; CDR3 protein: CASSREKLAGRSSYEQYF
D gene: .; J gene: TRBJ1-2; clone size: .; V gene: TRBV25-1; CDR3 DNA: TGTGCCAGCAGTTGGTCCGGTCGGTTCGGTCCTGGCTACACCTTC; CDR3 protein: CASSWSGRFGPGYTF
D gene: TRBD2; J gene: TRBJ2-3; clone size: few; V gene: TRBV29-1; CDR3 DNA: TGCAGCGTTGTTCTACTAGCGGGGGGGCCAGATACGCAGTATTTT; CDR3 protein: CSVVLLAGGPDTQYF
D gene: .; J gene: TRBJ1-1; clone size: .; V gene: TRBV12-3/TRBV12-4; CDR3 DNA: TGTGCCAGCAGTTTGGGGACTAACGCTTTCTTT; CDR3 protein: CASSLGTNAFF
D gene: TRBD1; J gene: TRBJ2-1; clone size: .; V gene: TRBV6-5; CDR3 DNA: TGTGCCAGCAGTTCCCCGACAGGGTGGAACAATGAGCAGTTCTTC; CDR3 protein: CASSSPTGWNNEQFF
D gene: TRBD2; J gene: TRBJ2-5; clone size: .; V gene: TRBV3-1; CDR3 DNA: TGTGCCAGCAGCCTGAGTCGGGGGGATGAGCAGTACTTC; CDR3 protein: CASSLSRGDEQYF
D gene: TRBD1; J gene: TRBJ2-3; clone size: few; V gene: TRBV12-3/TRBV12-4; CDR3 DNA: TGTGCCAGCACCCGGGACAGTCCTAGCACAGATACGCAGTATTTT; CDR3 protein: CASTRDSPSTDTQYF
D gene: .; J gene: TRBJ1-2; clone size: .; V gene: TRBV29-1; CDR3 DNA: TGCAGCGCCGCCCCGAGGGGCTATGGCTACACCTTC; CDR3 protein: CSAAPRGYGYTF
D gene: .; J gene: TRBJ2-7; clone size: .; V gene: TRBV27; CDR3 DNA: TGTGCCAGCAGTTCCGGAGCGGACGAGCAGTACTTC; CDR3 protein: CASSSGADEQYF
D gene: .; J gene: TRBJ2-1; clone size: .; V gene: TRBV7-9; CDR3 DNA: TGTGCCAGCAGCGAAGCCCTCCTTACGGATCAGTTCTTC; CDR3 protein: CASSEALLTDQFF
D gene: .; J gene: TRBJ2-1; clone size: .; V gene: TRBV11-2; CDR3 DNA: TGTGCCAGCAGCCCAGCAGGACTATTTCTTGAGCAGTTCTTC; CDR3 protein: CASSPAGLFLEQFF
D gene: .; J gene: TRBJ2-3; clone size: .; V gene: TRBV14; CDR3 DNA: TGTGCCAGCAATGAAGGAGGTCCCATGGATACGCAGTATTTT; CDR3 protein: CASNEGGPMDTQYF
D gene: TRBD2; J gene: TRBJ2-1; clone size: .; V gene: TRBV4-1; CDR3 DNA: TGCGCCAGCAGCCACCCCCGGACTAGCGGGGGGGACAATGAGCAGTTCTTC; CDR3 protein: CASSHPRTSGGDNEQFF
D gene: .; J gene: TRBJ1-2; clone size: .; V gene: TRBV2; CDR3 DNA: TGTGCCAGCAGTGAAGGTGGCAGGGACTATGGCTACACCTTC; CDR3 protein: CASSEGGRDYGYTF
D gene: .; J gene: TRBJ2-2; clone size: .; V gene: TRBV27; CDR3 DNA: TGTGCCAGCAGTTGGGTAGAGACACTCGGCCCCGGGGAGCTGTTTTTT; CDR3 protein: CASSWVETLGPGELFF
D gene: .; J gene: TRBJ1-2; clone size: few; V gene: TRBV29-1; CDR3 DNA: TGCAGCGTTGAAAGTGGCTACACCTTC; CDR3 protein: CSVESGYTF
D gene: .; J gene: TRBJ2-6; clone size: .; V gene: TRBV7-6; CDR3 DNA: TGTGCCGGCAGCGTTTCTGGGGCCAACGTCCTGACTTTC; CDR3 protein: CAGSVSGANVLTF
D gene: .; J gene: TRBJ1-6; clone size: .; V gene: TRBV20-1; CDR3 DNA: TGCAGTGCCTCGTACAGGGACCTTTTCCTGGCCCTCGGTAATTCACCCCTCCACTTT; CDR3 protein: CSASYRDLFLALGNSPLHF
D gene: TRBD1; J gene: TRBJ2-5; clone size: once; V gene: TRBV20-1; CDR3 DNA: TGCAGTGCTAGAGTATTCGGGACAGGGAACAATGAGCAGTACTTC; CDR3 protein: CSARVFGTGNNEQYF
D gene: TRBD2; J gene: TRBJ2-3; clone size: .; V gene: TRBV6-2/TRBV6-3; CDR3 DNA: TGTGCCAGCAGTAACGGGACTAGCGGGGGCTTCACAGATACGCAGTATTTT; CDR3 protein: CASSNGTSGGFTDTQYF
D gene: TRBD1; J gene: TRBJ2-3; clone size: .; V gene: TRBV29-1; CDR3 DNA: TGCAGCTCCATCCGGGACAGATCCCCGAGGGCAGATACGCAGTATTTT; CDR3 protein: CSSIRDRSPRADTQYF
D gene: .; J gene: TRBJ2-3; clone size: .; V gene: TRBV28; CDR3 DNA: TGTGCCAGCAGGCAGAGGGGGAGGTTAGCAGATACGCAGTATTTT; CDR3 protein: CASRQRGRLADTQYF
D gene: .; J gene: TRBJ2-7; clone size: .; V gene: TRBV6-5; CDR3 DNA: TGTGCCAGCAGTCCCCAGGGCGGGGTCTCCTACGAGCAGTACTTC; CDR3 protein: CASSPQGGVSYEQYF
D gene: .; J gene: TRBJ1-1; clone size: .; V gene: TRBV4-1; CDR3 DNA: TGCGCCAGCAGCCAAGAGACGGGGGGTAGGGTCCCTGAAGCTTTCTTT; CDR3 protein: CASSQETGGRVPEAFF
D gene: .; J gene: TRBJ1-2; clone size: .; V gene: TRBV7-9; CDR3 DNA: TGTGCCAGCAGCTTTTCTACACTTGCGGGGCCCCACTATGGCTACACCTTC; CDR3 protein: CASSFSTLAGPHYGYTF
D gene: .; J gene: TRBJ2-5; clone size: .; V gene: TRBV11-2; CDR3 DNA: TGTGCCAGCAGTTTAGCTAGTCAAGAGACCCAGTACTTC; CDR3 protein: CASSLASQETQYF
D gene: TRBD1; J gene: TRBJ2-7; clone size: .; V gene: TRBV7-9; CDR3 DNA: TGTGCCAGCAGCTTCACGGACAGGGTCGGCGAGCAGTACTTC; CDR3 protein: CASSFTDRVGEQYF
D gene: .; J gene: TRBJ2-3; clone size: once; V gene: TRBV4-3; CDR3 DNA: TGCGCCAGCAGCCAAGATCCCCCGCAGGAGGCTGTCACAGATACGCAGTATTTT; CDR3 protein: CASSQDPPQEAVTDTQYF
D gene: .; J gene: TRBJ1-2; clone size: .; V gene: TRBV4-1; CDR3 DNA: TGCGCCGGCAGCCCGACAGGATATAACTATGGCTACACCTTC; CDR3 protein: CAGSPTGYNYGYTF
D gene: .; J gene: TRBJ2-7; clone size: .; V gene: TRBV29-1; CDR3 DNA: TGCAGCGCCTTAGTGCGGTTCGGCGAGCAGTACTTC; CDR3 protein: CSALVRFGEQYF
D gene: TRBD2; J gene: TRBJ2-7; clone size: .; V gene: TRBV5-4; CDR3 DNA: TGTGCCAGCAGGGATGGGACTAGCGATACTACCTACGAGCAGTACTTC; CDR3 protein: CASRDGTSDTTYEQYF
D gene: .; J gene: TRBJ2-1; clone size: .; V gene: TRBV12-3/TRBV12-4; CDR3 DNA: TGTGCCAGCAGTTCGGGCGGGAACTACAATGAGCAGTTCTTC; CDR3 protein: CASSSGGNYNEQFF
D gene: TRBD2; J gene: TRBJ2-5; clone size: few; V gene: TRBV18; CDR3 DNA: TGTGCCAGCTCACCACCTAGCGGGGCACAGAAGACCCAGTACTTC; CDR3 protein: CASSPPSGAQKTQYF
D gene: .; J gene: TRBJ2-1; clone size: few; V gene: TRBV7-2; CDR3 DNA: TGTGCCAGCAGCCTCCTCAGGGATGAGCAGTTCTTC; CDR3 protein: CASSLLRDEQFF
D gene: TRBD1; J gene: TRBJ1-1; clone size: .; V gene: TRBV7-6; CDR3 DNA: TGTGCCAGCAGCTTAGGACAGGGCGCTAGAGCTTTCTTT; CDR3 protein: CASSLGQGARAFF
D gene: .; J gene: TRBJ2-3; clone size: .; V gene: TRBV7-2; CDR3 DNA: TGTGCCAGCAGCTCTGGGGGCTATAATCTAGATACGCAGTATTTT; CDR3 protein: CASSSGGYNLDTQYF
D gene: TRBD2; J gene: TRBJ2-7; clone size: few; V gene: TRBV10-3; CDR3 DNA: TGTGCCATCAACAAGGGACTAGCGGGATTCGAGCAGTACTTC; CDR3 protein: CAINKGLAGFEQYF
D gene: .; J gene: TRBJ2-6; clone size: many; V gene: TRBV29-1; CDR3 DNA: TGCAGCGTCGGTTCGGGCACCGGGGCCAACGTCCTGACTTTC; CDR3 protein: CSVGSGTGANVLTF
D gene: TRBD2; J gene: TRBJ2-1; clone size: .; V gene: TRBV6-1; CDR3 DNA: TGTGCCAGCAGCCGCGGGGGGTTTGCCTACAATGAGCAGTTCTTC; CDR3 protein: CASSRGGFAYNEQFF